The rows below give T cell receptor beta chains drawn from one sample of a study of OX40 agonist ivuxolimab in advanced cancers. The assay was immunoSEQ multiplex PCR, and TCRdb's table has in-frame clones only and misses some. This sample has more than 45,000 clones; roughly three quarters occur once, and the top ten carry around 2.7%. Sequenced material: CD4+ or CD8+ T cells sorted from blood, taken in a trial of the OX40 agonist ivuxolimab. These TCRs come from an adult with an advanced solid tumor such as melanoma, head and neck, liver or kidney cancer. Each CDR3 is given with its conserved first and last residue. The D gene is left open where the match is weak. Size is omitted from some rows. Given values are once, few, many or a class for expanded clones.

TRBJ1-1 | . | . | TRBV5-1 | CASSLVGDDTEAFF | TGCGCCAGCAGCCTAGTGGGTGATGACACTGAAGCTTTCTTT
TRBJ2-7 | TRBD2 | few | TRBV15 | CATSRAGGSFEQYF | TGTGCCACCAGCAGAGCGGGGGGGTCCTTTGAGCAGTACTTC
TRBJ2-7 | . | . | TRBV19 | CASRNRDLSSYEQYF | TGTGCCAGTAGGAACCGGGACTTGAGCTCCTACGAGCAGTACTTC
TRBJ2-1 | TRBD2 | . | TRBV7-3 | CASSLAGGTIYNEQFF | TGTGCCAGCAGCTTAGCGGGAGGCACTATATACAATGAGCAGTTCTTC
TRBJ2-3 | . | . | TRBV9 | CASSVPSTDTQYF | TGTGCCAGCAGCGTGCCTAGCACAGATACGCAGTATTTT
TRBJ2-1 | . | . | TRBV6-1 | CASSVLGGTYNEQFF | TGTGCCAGCAGCGTACTAGGAGGGACCTACAATGAGCAGTTCTTC
TRBJ2-1 | . | . | TRBV5-4 | CASSLEGGSSYNEQFF | TGTGCCAGCAGCTTGGAGGGGGGAAGCTCCTACAATGAGCAGTTCTTC
TRBJ2-3 | TRBD2 | . | TRBV13 | CASSHAGGGQADTQYF | TGTGCCAGCAGCCACGCGGGAGGGGGGCAGGCAGATACGCAGTATTTT
TRBJ1-5 | . | medium-sized | TRBV7-9 | CASSLPGFRQHF | TGTGCCAGCAGCTTACCCGGGTTTCGGCAGCATTTT
TRBJ1-1 | . | . | TRBV10-3 | CAISGKGGTEAFF | TGTGCCATCAGTGGAAAGGGTGGAACTGAAGCTTTCTTT
TRBJ2-5 | . | . | TRBV28 | CASSWRGGRRGETQYF | TGTGCCAGCAGTTGGAGGGGCGGGAGAAGGGGGGAGACCCAGTACTTC
TRBJ2-3 | . | . | TRBV5-6 | CASSLPQVDTQYF | TGTGCCAGCAGCTTGCCCCAGGTAGATACGCAGTATTTT
TRBJ1-1 | . | . | TRBV6-1 | CASIPWSQGFTEAFF | TGTGCCAGCATCCCCTGGAGTCAGGGCTTCACTGAAGCTTTCTTT
TRBJ1-1 | . | . | TRBV7-9 | CASSFQGKLTEAFF | TGTGCCAGCAGTTTTCAGGGGAAACTAACTGAAGCTTTCTTT
TRBJ2-3 | . | . | TRBV28 | CASSRDFQDTQYF | TGTGCCAGCAGCCGGGACTTCCAAGATACGCAGTATTTT
TRBJ1-5 | . | . | TRBV10-3 | CAISELERGGQPQHF | TGTGCCATCAGTGAACTTGAAAGGGGGGGTCAGCCCCAGCATTTT
TRBJ2-4 | . | few | TRBV28 | CASSYPLGDGTTLAKNIQYF | TGTGCCAGCAGTTACCCCTTGGGCGACGGAACGACACTAGCCAAAAACATTCAGTACTTC
TRBJ2-5 | . | once | TRBV6-1 | CASSGTYQETQYF | TGTGCCAGCAGTGGGACGTACCAAGAGACCCAGTACTTC
TRBJ1-1 | . | . | TRBV18 | CASSLMPGAMNTEAFF | TGTGCCAGCTCATTAATGCCCGGGGCCATGAACACTGAAGCTTTCTTT
TRBJ2-1 | TRBD2 | . | TRBV7-3 | CASSSSSGRNGNEQFF | TGTGCCAGCAGCTCGTCTAGCGGGAGGAACGGCAATGAGCAGTTCTTC
TRBJ2-7 | . | . | TRBV7-2 | CASSLVSGTYEQYF | TGTGCCAGCAGCTTAGTTAGCGGAACCTACGAGCAGTACTTC
TRBJ1-3 | . | . | TRBV27 | CASSPGLSSGNTIYF | TGTGCCAGCAGTCCCGGACTGTCCTCTGGAAACACCATATATTTT
TRBJ2-1 | TRBD2 | . | TRBV25-1 | CASSDPRLASYNEQFF | TGTGCCAGCAGTGACCCTCGACTAGCTTCCTACAATGAGCAGTTCTTC